These 24 T cell receptor beta chains were sequenced from one sample in a study of blood T cell repertoires in COVID-19. Only in-frame clones appear in the TCRdb table, and some are missing; sequencing was by immunoSEQ multiplex PCR. This table has about 74,000 clones, about 88% appearing once. The sequencing sample was made of peripheral blood. Receptors were obtained from a man between 50 and 59 years old with acute or convalescent COVID-19.

This clone was found a few times. V gene TRBV4-1 combines with J gene TRBJ1-5, with unresolved D. Germline CDR1 is MGHRA and CDR2 is YSYEKL. The CDR3 runs 15 residues. V was cut by 0 bases and J by 3 bases, with 9 bases left in between. CDR3 loop: CASSQDLSYNQPQHF. In DNA form, the CDR3 reads TGCGCCAGCAGCCAAGATCTCAGTTACAATCAGCCCCAGCATTTT.

The chain links TRBV29-1 to TRBJ2-4; D unclear. V gave up 0 bases and J gave up 8 bases, with 5 bases separating them. The CDR3 sequence is 11 residues long. Germline V gene sequence: CDR1 SQVTM, CDR2 ANQGSEA. The CDR3 coding sequence is TGCAGCGTTGAAGACTCTGACATTCAGTACTTC. Translated: CSVEDSDIQYF.

The chain recombines TRBV4-1 with TRBJ2-5; D is undetermined. CDR3 length: 14 residues. V lost 0 bases and J lost 5, with 10 bases in between. Looked up from germline, CDR1 is MGHRA and CDR2 is YSYEKL. The CDR3 coding sequence is TGCGCCAGCAGCCAAGAGTGGGTGGGCGAGACCCAGTACTTC. This sequence encodes CASSQEWVGETQYF.

V usage is TRBV7-2 and J usage is TRBJ2-5; 7 bases agree with TRBD2. CDR1 and CDR2 (germline): SGHTA, FQGNSA. V dropped 8 bases and J dropped 5; count of bases not matched to a gene: 11. The CDR3 totals 14 residues. This CDR3 is CASGVMIGRETQYF. In nucleotides, the CDR3 is TGTGCCAGCGGCGTTATGATCGGGAGGGAGACCCAGTACTTC.

This clone was seen a handful of times. The CDR3, as DNA: TGTGCCAGCAGTTACTCCCCGGGAGATAGCTACAATGAGCAGTTCTTC. Amino acid sequence: CASSYSPGDSYNEQFF. The chain links TRBV6-2 or TRBV6-3 to TRBJ2-1; possible D gene TRBD2, 6 bases. Trimming left V 0 bases short and J 3 bases short, with 12 bases between. In germline, CDR1 is MNHEY, CDR2 SVGEGT. The CDR3 is 16 amino acids.

A few counts support this clone. The rearrangement joins TRBV19 to TRBJ1-6; D gene unclear. The CDR3 is made up of 14 amino acids. The germline CDR1 and CDR2 sequences are LNHDA and SQIVND (reference sequence). Trimming removed 9 bases from V and 7 bases from J, with 16 bases in between. The CDR3 loop is CASQRFEGNSPLHF. CDR3 nucleotides: TGTGCCAGCCAACGATTTGAGGGCAATTCACCCCTCCACTTT.

The gene calls are TRBV6-5 and TRBJ1-6, with 7 positions matching TRBD1. Germline CDR1 and CDR2: MNHEY and SVGAGI. Trimming removed 6 bases from V and 9 bases from J; junction bases left unmatched: 8. The CDR3 runs 14 residues. CDR3 nucleotide sequence: TGTGCCAGCAGCTGGGACAGTAATAGTTCACCCCTCCACTTT. Translating it yields CASSWDSNSSPLHF.

This chain links TRBV30 with TRBJ2-1; 7 bases fit TRBD1. The junction had 14 bases not matched to a gene; V was cut back by 8 bases and J by 7 bases. The CDR3 extends over 14 amino acids. Germline CDR1 GTSNPN, CDR2 SVGIG (reference sequence). CDR3 loop: CATSGGTGWNEQFF. The CDR3 DNA reads as TGTGCCACCTCAGGGGGAACGGGGTGGAATGAGCAGTTCTTC. Together with reference TRBV30 and TRBJ2-1, the CDR3 gives the full variable domain: SQTIHQWPATLVQPVGSPLSLECTVEGTSNPNLYWYRQAAGRGLQLLFYSVGIGQISSEVPQNLSASRPQDRQFILSSKKLLLSDSGFYLCATSGGTGWNEQFFGPGTRLTVL.

V usage is TRBV19 and J usage is TRBJ2-2, with 9 bases that match TRBD1. J lost 7 bases, V lost 5 bases, and 5 bases had no gene match. The CDR3 spans 14 residues. Germline V gene sequence: CDR1 LNHDA, CDR2 SQIVND (reference sequence). The CDR3 DNA reads as TGTGCCAGTAGTGGGGACAGGGAAGGCGGGGAGCTGTTTTTT. Translating it yields CASSGDREGGELFF.

The chain has TRBV18 and TRBJ2-3; TRBD2 might be the D (5 bases). The CDR3 sequence is 14 residues long. With 2 bases removed from V and 2 bases from J, the gap between germline ends came to 8 bases. Germline assignment: CDR1 KGHSH and CDR2 LQKENI. The CDR3 region has the DNA TGTGCCAGCTCACCAGAAGCGGTCACAGATACGCAGTATTTT. Its translation is CASSPEAVTDTQYF.

This chain connects TRBV4-2 to TRBJ1-2, with 7 positions matching TRBD1. Germline loops: CDR1 LGHNA, CDR2 YNFKEQ. The CDR3 consists of 15 residues. V trimming: 3 bases; J trimming: 5 bases; junction bases outside the gene matches: 9. This CDR3 is CASSQEDPRGYGYTF. CDR3 DNA sequence: TGTGCCAGCAGCCAGGAAGACCCCAGGGGGTATGGCTACACCTTC.

The V call is TRBV4-1, the J call TRBJ1-5; TRBD1 agrees at 7 bases. The CDR3 has 15 amino acids. V shed 2 bases, J shed 3 bases, and the junction held 4 bases outside the gene matches. The V gene's germline CDR1 is MGHRA and CDR2 YSYEKL. CDR3 DNA sequence: TGCGCCAGCAGCCAACCAGACAGGGACAATCAGCCCCAGCATTTT. It is translated as CASSQPDRDNQPQHF.

The chain uses TRBV2 and TRBJ1-6; 7 bases fit TRBD1. This CDR3 spans 15 amino acids. Germline V gene sequence: CDR1 SNHLY, CDR2 FYNNEI. V was clipped by 6 bases and J by 9 bases; unmatched bases: 11. As DNA, the CDR3 is TGTGCCAGCAGCGAACAGGGGTTGGGGATTTCACCCCTCCACTTT. Translation: CASSEQGLGISPLHF. The full variable domain, completed using reference TRBV2 and TRBJ1-6, is EPEVTQTPSHQVTQMGQEVILRCVPISNHLYFYWYRQILGQKVEFLVSFYNNEISEKSEIFDDQFSVERPDGSNFTLKIRSTKLEDSAMYFCASSEQGLGISPLHFGNGTRLTVT.

The CDR3 sequence is CASSIGGQPNTEAFF. The CDR3 DNA follows: TGTGCCAGTAGTATAGGGGGACAGCCGAACACTGAAGCTTTCTTT. The rearrangement links TRBV19 to TRBJ1-1, with 7 nucleotides matching TRBD1. Germline V gene lookup returns CDR1 LNHDA and CDR2 SQIVND (reference sequence). With 1 base clipped from V and 1 base from J, the junction kept 3 bases outside the gene matches. This CDR3 has 15 residues.

This chain links TRBV4-1 with TRBJ2-2; D gene uncertain. The CDR3 totals 15 residues. CDR1 is MGHRA and CDR2 is YSYEKL in the germline V gene. V gave up 1 base and J gave up 2 bases, with 8 bases separating them. The chain's CDR3 is CASSQGSSNTGELFF. The CDR3 DNA reads as TGCGCCAGCAGCCAAGGAAGTAGCAACACCGGGGAGCTGTTTTTT.

The chain joins TRBV19 to TRBJ2-5, with TRBD2 identical over 10 bases. The CDR3 sequence is 16 residues long. Germline V lookup: CDR1 LNHDA, CDR2 SQIVND (reference sequence). J gave up 3 bases and V 5 bases, and 9 bases lay outside the gene matches. CDR3 nucleotide sequence: TGTGCCAGTAGTGGGGGGCTAGCGGGAGTTGAAGAGACCCAGTACTTC. Protein product: CASSGGLAGVEETQYF.

The chain carries TRBV6-2 or TRBV6-3 and TRBJ2-7; 8 bases agree with TRBD1. The CDR3 has 14 residues. Germline loops: CDR1 MNHEY, CDR2 SVGEGT. The V segment lost 4 bases and the J segment 6 bases; nucleotides outside the gene matches: 8. This chain's CDR3 is CASSSWTGFREQYV. Written as DNA, the CDR3 is TGTGCCAGCAGTTCTTGGACAGGGTTTCGCGAGCAGTACGTC.

The chain recombines TRBV18 with TRBJ2-3; D call uncertain. Trimming stripped 5 bases from V and 7 bases from J, with 16 bases between. Germline V lookup: CDR1 KGHSH, CDR2 LQKENI. CDR3 length equals 14 residues. CDR3 loop: CASSARPLKYTQYF. CDR3 bases: TGTGCCAGCTCAGCTAGGCCCCTGAAATATACGCAGTATTTT. Full variable domain (missing parts from reference TRBV18 and TRBJ2-3): NAGVMQNPRHLVRRRGQEARLRCSPMKGHSHVYWYRQLPEEGLKFMVYLQKENIIDESGMPKERFSAEFPKEGPSILRIQQVVRGDSAAYFCASSARPLKYTQYFGPGTRLTVL.

The chain links TRBV9 to TRBJ2-7; 12 bases are shared with TRBD1. Germline loops: CDR1 SGDLS, CDR2 YYNGEE. V was clipped by 2 bases and J by 9 bases; unmatched bases: 9. The CDR3 is 15 amino acids. Here the CDR3 DNA reads TGTGCCAGCAGCGTCTCCGGGACAGGGGGCGGAGGGCAGTACTTC. It codes for CASSVSGTGGGGQYF.

V gene TRBV7-9 combines with J gene TRBJ1-2; 7 bases match TRBD1. CDR1 and CDR2 (germline): SEHNR, FQNEAQ (reference sequence). CDR3 size: 16 residues. V was clipped by 4 bases and J by 3 bases; unmatched bases: 11. CDR3 in DNA: TGTGCCAGCAGCTCACTCGACAGGGAAGAGGACTATGGCTACACCTTC. This codes for CASSSLDREEDYGYTF.

The chain uses TRBV5-8 and TRBJ1-5; maybe TRBD1 (5 bases). This CDR3 spans 15 amino acids. The V gene lost 2 bases and the J gene lost 6 bases, with 15 bases spanning the gap. Germline CDR1 SGHTS, CDR2 YDEGEE. This CDR3 is CASSLWSGIGQPQHF. The CDR3 region has the DNA TGTGCCAGCAGCTTATGGTCAGGGATAGGTCAGCCCCAGCATTTT.

The J gene is TRBJ2-1, the V gene TRBV19, with 13 bases identical to TRBD2. The V gene's germline CDR1 is LNHDA and CDR2 SQIVND (reference sequence). After removal of 6 bases from V and 2 bases from J, the junction contained 4 bases not matched to a gene. The CDR3 is 16 amino acids. Written as DNA, the CDR3 is TGTGCCAGTAGACCAGGACTAGCGGGGGCCTACAATGAGCAGTTCTTC. Protein: CASRPGLAGAYNEQFF.

This rearrangement joins TRBV12-3 or TRBV12-4 to TRBJ1-5; D is undetermined. Trimming removed 4 bases at V and 6 bases at J, with 7 bases between. The CDR3 spans 12 residues. CDR3 coding DNA: TGTGCCAGCAGTTATAGGAGTCAGCCCCAGCATTTT. Translation gives CASSYRSQPQHF.

This chain joins TRBV29-1 and TRBJ1-2; 8 bases match TRBD1. CDR3 length: 14 residues. Germline V gene lookup returns CDR1 SQVTM and CDR2 ANQGSEA. V lost 5 bases and J lost 3; bases outside the gene matches: 8. The CDR3 reads CSVPGLTGDYGYTF. In DNA form, the CDR3 reads TGCAGCGTTCCGGGGTTGACAGGGGACTATGGCTACACCTTC. The complete variable domain, with remaining parts taken from reference TRBV29-1 and TRBJ1-2, reads SAVISQKPSRDICQRGTSLTIQCQVDSQVTMMFWYRQQPGQSLTLIATANQGSEATYESGFVIDKFPISRPNLTFSTLTVSNMSPEDSSIYLCSVPGLTGDYGYTFGSGTRLTVV.